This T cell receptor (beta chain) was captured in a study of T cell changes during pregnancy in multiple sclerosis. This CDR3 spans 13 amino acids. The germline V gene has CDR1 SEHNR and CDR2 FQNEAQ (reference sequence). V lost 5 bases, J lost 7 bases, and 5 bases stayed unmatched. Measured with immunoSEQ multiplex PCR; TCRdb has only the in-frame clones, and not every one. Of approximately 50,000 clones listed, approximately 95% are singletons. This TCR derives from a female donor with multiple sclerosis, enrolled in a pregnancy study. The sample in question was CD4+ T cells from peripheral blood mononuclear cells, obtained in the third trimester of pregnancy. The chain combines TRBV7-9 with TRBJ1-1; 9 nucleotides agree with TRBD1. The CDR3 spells CASSRPGQGEAFF. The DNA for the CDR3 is TGTGCCAGCAGCCGCCCGGGACAGGGTGAAGCTTTCTTT. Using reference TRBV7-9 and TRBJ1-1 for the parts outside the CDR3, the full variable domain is DTGVSQNPRHKITKRGQNVTFRCDPISEHNRLYWYRQTLGQGPEFLTYFQNEAQLEKSRLLSDRFSAERPKGSFSTLEIQRTEQGDSAMYLCASSRPGQGEAFFGQGTRLTVV.